This TCR beta chain derives from a study of OX40 agonist ivuxolimab in advanced cancers. Broader study findings: At doses 0.1 to 3.0 mg/kg, CD4+ and CD8+ clones expanded. Among T cells, CD8+ cells averaged more expanded clones than CD4+ cells.

Sequenced by immunoSEQ multiplex PCR; TCRdb stores in-frame clones only, minus some. The table records roughly 150,000 clones, 94% of them present only once. As to this clone: Antigen: not known.

The CDR3 contains 13 residues. V lost 4 bases, J lost 6 bases, and 13 bases lay in between. Germline CDR1 reads SGHNT; CDR2 reads YENEEA. The receptor was isolated from an adult with an advanced solid tumor such as melanoma, head and neck, liver or kidney cancer. This chain uses TRBV11-3 with TRBJ2-7; D gene unclear. The input for sequencing was CD4+ or CD8+ T cells sorted from blood, taken in a trial of the OX40 agonist ivuxolimab. CDR3 residues: CASSSDPSAEQYF. For the CDR3, the DNA is TGTGCCAGCAGCTCCGACCCGTCCGCCGAGCAGTACTTC.